One sample yielded the 18 T cell receptor beta chains listed below, sequenced in a study of blood T cell repertoires in COVID-19. Sequencing was performed with immunoSEQ multiplex PCR; in TCRdb, only in-frame clones are kept and a portion is missing. The data show about 200,000 clones, 70% to 85% seen once. The sequenced sample consisted of peripheral blood. These receptors all stem from a human donor with acute or convalescent COVID-19. The donor label of this sample is uncertain.

This clone was picked up one time. The V and J genes are TRBV5-1 and TRBJ1-1; the D is unclear. There are 15 residues in the CDR3. Germline lookup yields CDR1 SGHRS and CDR2 YFSETQ. V lost 0 bases and J lost 1, with 10 bases in between. In DNA, the CDR3 is TGCGCCAGCAGCTTGGATCCGGGGAGGAACACTGAAGCTTTCTTT. Protein sequence: CASSLDPGRNTEAFF.

There are a few counts of this clone. The sample carries other DNA sequences with the same CDR3. CDR3 bases: TGTGCCAGCTCACCACCAGGGGTAGAGACCCAGTACTTC. Amino acid sequence: CASSPPGVETQYF. The V call is TRBV18, the J call TRBJ2-5; D possibly corresponds to TRBD1 (5 bases). V gave up 0 bases and J gave up 4 bases, with 6 bases separating them. The CDR3 runs 13 residues. In germline, CDR1 is KGHSH, CDR2 LQKENI.

V and J are TRBV7-3 and TRBJ2-5; a weak D match, TRBD2 (6 bases). Per the germline V gene, CDR1 is SGHTA and CDR2 is FQGTGA. CDR3 length equals 15 residues. Trimming removed 0 bases at V and 5 bases at J, with 13 bases between. CDR3: CASSLTSASVETQYF. The CDR3 DNA reads TGTGCCAGCAGCTTAACGTCGGCTAGCGTGGAGACCCAGTACTTC.

This clone was seen a few times. This sequence joins TRBV19 and TRBJ1-2; TRBD1 aligns across 10 bases. The CDR3 spans 15 residues. The germline V gene encodes CDR1 LNHDA and CDR2 SQIVND (reference sequence). V lost 4 bases and J lost 7; bases outside the gene matches: 9. DNA for the CDR3: TGTGCCAGTAGTAACCCGACAGGGGGCAATTTTGGCTACACCTTC. Its translation is CASSNPTGGNFGYTF.

This clone was counted a few times. V is TRBV6-5 and J is TRBJ2-7; 8 bases map to TRBD1. The length of the CDR3 is 15 residues. Per the germline V gene, CDR1 is MNHEY and CDR2 is SVGAGI. V dropped 0 bases and J dropped 7; count of bases not matched to a gene: 8. This CDR3 is CASSYSGQGVGEQYF. CDR3 DNA: TGTGCCAGCAGTTACTCCGGACAGGGAGTGGGAGAGCAGTACTTC.

The gene calls are TRBV12-3 or TRBV12-4 and TRBJ2-5, with D unclear. V lost 3 bases, J lost 5 bases, and 10 bases lay in between. This CDR3 region has 13 residues. CDR3 coding DNA: TGTGCCAGCAGTTTTAGTGGTTCGGAGACCCAGTACTTC. As protein: CASSFSGSETQYF.

This chain links TRBV6-5 with TRBJ2-2; D unclear. Germline assignment: CDR1 MNHEY and CDR2 SVGAGI. Trimming pared 5 bases from V and 6 bases from J, leaving 13 bases between. The CDR3 runs to 14 residues. The CDR3 bases are TGTGCCAGCAGTCTGCCCAGGATGGCCGGGGAGCTGTTTTTT. Translation gives CASSLPRMAGELFF.

This clone occurred once. The rearrangement joins TRBV2 to TRBJ1-1; no definite D call. Germline V gives CDR1 SNHLY, CDR2 FYNNEI. This CDR3 spans 15 amino acids. V dropped 5 bases and J dropped 0 bases, with 13 bases sitting between them. The CDR3 coding sequence is TGTGCCAGCAGTTCCCGGGGAGGGATGAACACTGAAGCTTTCTTT. It is translated as CASSSRGGMNTEAFF.

The chain employs TRBV7-2 and TRBJ2-7; TRBD2 might be the D (6 bases). The CDR3 covers 13 residues. V was trimmed by 5 bases and J by 7 bases, leaving 15 bases between them. Germline V gene lookup returns CDR1 SGHTA and CDR2 FQGNSA. CDR3 bases: TGTGCCAGCAGCCTAGGGGACTCTGTGGAGCAGTACTTC. Translation: CASSLGDSVEQYF.

The rearrangement uses TRBV11-2 and TRBJ2-3; 11 bases align to TRBD1. CDR3 length: 17 residues. CDR1 SGHAT and CDR2 FQNNGV come from the germline V gene. Trimming took 3 bases from V and 2 from J; bases not matched to a gene: 7. The CDR3 DNA follows: TGTGCCAGCAGCTTTGGACAGGGGGCAAGGTTCACAGATACGCAGTATTTT. Translating gives CASSFGQGARFTDTQYF.

V gene TRBV11-2 combines with J gene TRBJ2-1, with 9 bases lining up with TRBD2. Germline V gene data show CDR1 as SGHAT and CDR2 as FQNNGV. With V trimmed by 6 bases and J by 2 bases, 5 bases remained unmatched. This CDR3 is built from 15 residues. As DNA, the CDR3 is TGTGCCAGCAGTCGTCTAGCGGGACCCTACAATGAGCAGTTCTTC. Amino acid sequence: CASSRLAGPYNEQFF.

The genes are TRBV28 and TRBJ2-7; no clear D. Per germline, CDR1 MDHEN and CDR2 SYDVKM. Trimming removed 6 bases from V and 3 bases from J, with 6 bases in between. The CDR3 runs 11 residues. The CDR3 DNA sequence: TGTGCCAGCAGATCCCTCTACGAGCAGTACTTC. Its translation: CASRSLYEQYF.

This chain connects TRBV5-8 to TRBJ1-1; D might be TRBD1 (5 bases). The germline gives CDR1 SGHTS, CDR2 YDEGEE. Trimming took off 4 bases at V and 4 bases at J, with 14 bases between the two ends. The CDR3 is 14 residues long. The chain's CDR3 is CASSRDWWATEAFF. Here the CDR3 DNA reads TGTGCCAGCAGCCGGGACTGGTGGGCCACTGAAGCTTTCTTT.

The DNA of the CDR3 is TGTGCCAGCAGCCTTTGGACAGGGGATTATGGCTACACCTTC. Protein: CASSLWTGDYGYTF. The genes are TRBV11-2 and TRBJ1-2; 9 bases agree with TRBD1. Looked up from germline, CDR1 is SGHAT and CDR2 is FQNNGV. V lost 5 bases to trimming and J lost 5 bases; unmatched junction nucleotides: 6. The CDR3 extends over 14 amino acids.

This chain joins TRBV5-1 and TRBJ2-1, with TRBD2 identical over 7 bases. J was trimmed by 5 bases and V by 0 bases; bases with no gene match: 11. The CDR3 loop spans 17 amino acids. Germline V gene sequence: CDR1 SGHRS, CDR2 YFSETQ. This CDR3 is CASSLARLALKNNEQFF. CDR3 bases: TGCGCCAGCAGCTTGGCCAGACTAGCATTGAAGAACAATGAGCAGTTCTTC.

Here the CDR3 reads CAWSTDRGGGYTF. CDR3 coding DNA: TGTGCCTGGAGTACCGACAGGGGGGGAGGCTACACCTTC. V gene TRBV30 combines with J gene TRBJ1-2; 9 positions agree with TRBD1. CDR3 size: 13 residues. V was pared by 2 bases and J by 8 bases, with 6 bases of the junction left unmatched. Germline V CDR1 and CDR2: GTSNPN, SVGIG (reference sequence).

As DNA, the CDR3 is TGTGCCAGCAGCTTGAGCACCCTTCCAGCGGGAGATAATAAAGAGACCCAGTACTTC. This translates into CASSLSTLPAGDNKETQYF. The rearrangement joins TRBV5-5 to TRBJ2-5, with 8 bases fitting TRBD2. The germline V gene encodes CDR1 SGHKS and CDR2 YYEKEE (reference sequence). The ends lost 1 base at V and 3 bases at J; junction bases unmatched: 17. CDR3 length equals 19 residues.

This clone showed up just once. The rearrangement links TRBV7-9 to TRBJ2-5, with 11 bases fitting TRBD2. This CDR3 contains 15 residues. The germline CDR1 and CDR2 sequences are SEHNR and FQNEAQ (reference sequence). Trimming removed 1 base from V and 3 bases from J; junction bases left unmatched: 1. In nucleotides, the CDR3 is TGTGCCAGCAGCTTAGGTAGCGGGAGGGAAGAGACCCAGTACTTC. Protein product: CASSLGSGREETQYF.